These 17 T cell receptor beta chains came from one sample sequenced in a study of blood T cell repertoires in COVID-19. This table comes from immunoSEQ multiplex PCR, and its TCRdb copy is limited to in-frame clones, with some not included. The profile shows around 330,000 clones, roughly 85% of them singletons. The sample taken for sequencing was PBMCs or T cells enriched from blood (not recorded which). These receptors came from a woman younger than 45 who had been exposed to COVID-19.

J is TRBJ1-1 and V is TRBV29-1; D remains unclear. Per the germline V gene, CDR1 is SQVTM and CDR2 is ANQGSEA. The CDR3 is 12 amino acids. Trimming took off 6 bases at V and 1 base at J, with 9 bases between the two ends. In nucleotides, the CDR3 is TGCAGCGTCGCCAACACGAACACTGAAGCTTTCTTT. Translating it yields CSVANTNTEAFF.

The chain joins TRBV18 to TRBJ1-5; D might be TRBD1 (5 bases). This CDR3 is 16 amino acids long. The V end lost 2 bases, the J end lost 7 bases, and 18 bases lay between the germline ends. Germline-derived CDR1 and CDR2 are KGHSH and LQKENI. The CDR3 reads CASSPKAEGVRQPQHF. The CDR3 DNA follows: TGTGCCAGCTCACCAAAGGCTGAAGGGGTAAGGCAGCCCCAGCATTTT.

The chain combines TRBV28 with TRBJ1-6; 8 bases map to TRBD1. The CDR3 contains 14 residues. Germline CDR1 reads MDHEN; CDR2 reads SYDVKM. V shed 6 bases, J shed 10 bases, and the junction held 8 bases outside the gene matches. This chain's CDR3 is CASRETGGTSPLHF. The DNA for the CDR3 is TGTGCCAGCAGGGAAACAGGGGGGACGTCACCCCTCCACTTT.

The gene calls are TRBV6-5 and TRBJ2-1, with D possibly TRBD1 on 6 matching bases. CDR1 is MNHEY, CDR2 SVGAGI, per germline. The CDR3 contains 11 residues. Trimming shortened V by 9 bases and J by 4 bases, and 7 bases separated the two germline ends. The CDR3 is CASTGYNEQFF. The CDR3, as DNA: TGTGCCAGTACAGGGTACAATGAGCAGTTCTTC.

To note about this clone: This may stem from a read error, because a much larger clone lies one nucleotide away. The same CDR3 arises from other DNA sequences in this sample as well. CDR3 protein: CASSVARNSPLHF. The CDR3 coding sequence is TGTGCCAGCAGCGTAGCTAGGAATTCACCCCTCCACTTT. This rearrangement joins TRBV9 to TRBJ1-6, with D unclear. Germline V lookup: CDR1 SGDLS, CDR2 YYNGEE. The CDR3 consists of 13 residues. V lost 0 bases and J lost 7, with 5 bases in between.

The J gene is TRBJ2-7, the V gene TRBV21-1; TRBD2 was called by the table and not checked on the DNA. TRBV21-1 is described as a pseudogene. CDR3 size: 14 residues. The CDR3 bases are TGTGCCAGCAGCAAAGGGGGCGGGAGGGACGAGCAGTACTTC. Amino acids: CASSKGGGRDEQYF.

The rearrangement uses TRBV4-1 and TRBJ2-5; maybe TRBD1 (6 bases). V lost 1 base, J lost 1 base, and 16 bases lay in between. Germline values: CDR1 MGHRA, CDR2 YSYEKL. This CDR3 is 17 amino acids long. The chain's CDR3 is CASSQAPPPRGQETQYF. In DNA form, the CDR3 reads TGCGCCAGCAGCCAAGCCCCGCCCCCCAGGGGCCAAGAGACCCAGTACTTC.

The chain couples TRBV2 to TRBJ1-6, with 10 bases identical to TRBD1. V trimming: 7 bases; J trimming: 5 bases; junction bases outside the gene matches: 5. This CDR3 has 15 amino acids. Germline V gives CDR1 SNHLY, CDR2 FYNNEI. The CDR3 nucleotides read TGTGCCAGCAAAGACAGGGGGCTAGATAATTCACCCCTCCACTTT. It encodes CASKDRGLDNSPLHF.

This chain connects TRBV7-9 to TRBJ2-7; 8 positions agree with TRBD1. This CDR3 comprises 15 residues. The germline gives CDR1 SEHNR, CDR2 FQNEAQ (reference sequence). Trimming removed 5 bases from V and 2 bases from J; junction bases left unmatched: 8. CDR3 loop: CASSPGTGQTYEQYF. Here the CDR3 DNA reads TGTGCCAGCAGCCCCGGGACAGGACAGACCTACGAGCAGTACTTC.

The CDR3 bases are TGTGCCAGTAGTATCAGGGTCATGAACACTGAAGCTTTCTTT. This gives the protein CASSIRVMNTEAFF. The chain couples TRBV19 to TRBJ1-1; possible D gene TRBD1, 5 bases. The germline gives CDR1 LNHDA, CDR2 SQIVND (reference sequence). The CDR3 is made up of 14 amino acids. The germline V and J ends were trimmed by 3 bases and 0 bases, with 8 bases remaining between them.

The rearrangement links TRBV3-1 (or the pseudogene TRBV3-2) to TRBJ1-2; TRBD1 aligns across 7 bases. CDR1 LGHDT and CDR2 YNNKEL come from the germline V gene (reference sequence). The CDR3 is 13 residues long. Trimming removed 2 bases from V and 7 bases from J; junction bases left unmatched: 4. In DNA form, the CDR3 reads TGTGCCAGCAGCCAATTGAGGGGGCTTGGCTACACCTTC. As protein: CASSQLRGLGYTF.

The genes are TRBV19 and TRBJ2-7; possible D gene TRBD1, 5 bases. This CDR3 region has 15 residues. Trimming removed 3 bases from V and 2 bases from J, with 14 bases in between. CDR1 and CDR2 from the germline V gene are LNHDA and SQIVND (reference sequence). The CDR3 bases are TGTGCCAGTAGTATTTCGCGGACGGACACCTACGAGCAGTACTTC. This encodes CASSISRTDTYEQYF.

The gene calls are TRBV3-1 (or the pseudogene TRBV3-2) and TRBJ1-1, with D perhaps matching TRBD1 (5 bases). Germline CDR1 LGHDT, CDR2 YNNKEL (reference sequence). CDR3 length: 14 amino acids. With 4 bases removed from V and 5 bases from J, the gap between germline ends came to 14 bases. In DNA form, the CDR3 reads TGTGCCAGCAGCCCCCAGAACGGGGGGACTGAAGCTTTCTTT. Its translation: CASSPQNGGTEAFF.

The CDR3 bases are TGTGCCAGCAGTCTCGCCAGGGTCACTGAAGCTTTCTTT. Translated, it gives CASSLARVTEAFF. V usage is TRBV12-3 or TRBV12-4 and J usage is TRBJ1-1, with D perhaps matching TRBD1 (5 bases). The V end lost 5 bases, the J end lost 4 bases, and 11 bases lay between the germline ends. This CDR3 comprises 13 residues.

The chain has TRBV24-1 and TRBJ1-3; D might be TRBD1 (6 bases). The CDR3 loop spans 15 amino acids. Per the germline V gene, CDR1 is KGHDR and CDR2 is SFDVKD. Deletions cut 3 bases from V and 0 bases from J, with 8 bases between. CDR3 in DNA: TGTGCCACCAGTGATACAGGGAGCTCTGGAAACACCATATATTTT. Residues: CATSDTGSSGNTIYF.

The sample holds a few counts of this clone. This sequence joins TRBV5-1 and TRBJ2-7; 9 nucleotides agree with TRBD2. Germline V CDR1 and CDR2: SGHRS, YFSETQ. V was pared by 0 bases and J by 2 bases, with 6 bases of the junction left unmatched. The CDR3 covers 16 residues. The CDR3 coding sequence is TGCGCCAGCAGCTTGGAAACGGGACTAGCAACCTACGAGCAGTACTTC. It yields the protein CASSLETGLATYEQYF.

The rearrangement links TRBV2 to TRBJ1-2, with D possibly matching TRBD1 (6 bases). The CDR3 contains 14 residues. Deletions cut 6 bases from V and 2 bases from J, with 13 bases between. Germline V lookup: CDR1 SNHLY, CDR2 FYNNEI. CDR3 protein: CASRTTGSNYGYTF. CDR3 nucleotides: TGTGCCAGCAGGACAACAGGGTCCAACTATGGCTACACCTTC. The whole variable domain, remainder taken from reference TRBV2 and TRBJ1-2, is EPEVTQTPSHQVTQMGQEVILRCVPISNHLYFYWYRQILGQKVEFLVSFYNNEISEKSEIFDDQFSVERPDGSNFTLKIRSTKLEDSAMYFCASRTTGSNYGYTFGSGTRLTVV.